This is a list of T cell receptor beta chains from one sample in a study of regulatory T cells in long-lasting Graves disease. Using its own MiXCR run on the multiplex PCR reads, TCRdb lists one record per CDR3 protein. The sample yields over 500,000 distinct CDR3 sequences, more than 15% seen once. These sequences were also reported in another study, on T cells in Graves' hyperthyroidism and ophthalmopathy.

Sequencing was performed on peripheral blood mononuclear cells (PBMCs), taken at new diagnosis, from a patient treated with antithyroid drugs. The receptor source for this set is a man aged 18 to 35 with Graves disease. Each CDR3 is given with its conserved first and last residue. The order of the fields is D gene, clone size, J gene, V gene, CDR3 DNA, CDR3 protein. The D gene is left open where the match is weak. Some rows have no size entry. The others give once, few or many, or a class for an expanded clone.

TRBD1 | once | TRBJ2-7 | TRBV4-2 | TGTGCCAGCAGCCTATCGGACAGGGGGGGTCGGGAGCAGTACTTC | CASSLSDRGGREQYF
- | few | TRBJ1-3 | TRBV30 | TGTGCCTGGAGTATCAGAGGAAACACCATATATTTT | CAWSIRGNTIYF
- | few | TRBJ2-7 | TRBV2 | TGTGCCAGCACCCTCGACAGAGCCTACGAGCAGTACTTC | CASTLDRAYEQYF
TRBD2 | many | TRBJ2-1 | TRBV6-2/TRBV6-3 | TGTGCCAGCAGTTTTTCGACTAGCGGGAGGGCCGATGAGCAGTTCTTC | CASSFSTSGRADEQFF
- | many | TRBJ1-3 | TRBV7-2 | TGTGCCAGCAGCTTAGCCCCAGTGACAGCCTCTGGAAACACCATATATTTT | CASSLAPVTASGNTIYF
TRBD1 | - | TRBJ1-2 | TRBV13 | TGTGCCAGCAGCTTGAGGGGGCGCGACTATGGCTACACCTTC | CASSLRGRDYGYTF
- | many | TRBJ2-1 | TRBV13 | TGTGCCAGCAGCTCAGGGGCGAGGCAGTTCTTC | CASSSGARQFF
- | - | TRBJ2-3 | TRBV7-9 | TGTGCCAGCAGCTTAATCGTCCCAGATACGCAGTATTTT | CASSLIVPDTQYF
- | many | TRBJ2-5 | TRBV7-9 | TGTGCCAGCAGCCCACGGAGGAACCAAGAGACCCAGTACTTC | CASSPRRNQETQYF
TRBD1 | few | TRBJ2-2 | TRBV29-1 | TGCAGCGGTGATACCGGGACAGGGATCCCCGGGGAGCTGTTTTTT | CSGDTGTGIPGELFF
- | many | TRBJ2-5 | TRBV7-9 | TGTGCCAGCAGCTTAGGCGTGCACCGGAACCAAGAGACCCAGTACTTC | CASSLGVHRNQETQYF
- | few | TRBJ1-6 | TRBV28 | TGTGCCAGCAGGCCGCCGAGCTCCTATAATTCACCCCTCCACTTT | CASRPPSSYNSPLHF
TRBD1 | many | TRBJ2-2 | TRBV5-1 | TGCGCCAGCAGCCACAGACAGGGGGCACGGGAGCTGTTTTTT | CASSHRQGARELFF
- | many | TRBJ1-1 | TRBV7-9 | TGTGCCAGCAGCTTAGCGGAGGTCCTGAACACTGAAGCTTTCTTT | CASSLAEVLNTEAFF
- | - | TRBJ1-3 | TRBV20-1 | TGCAGTGCTAGAGATGATTTAAGGGGAGCGGCTGGAAACACCATATATTTT | CSARDDLRGAAGNTIYF
TRBD2 | - | TRBJ2-1 | TRBV7-2 | TGTGCCAGCAGCTTAGGGACTAGCGGGAGGTACAATGAGCAGTTCTTC | CASSLGTSGRYNEQFF
- | many | TRBJ1-1 | TRBV5-1 | TGCGCCAGCAGCTTGGGGGGGGTCCATGAAGCTTTCTTT | CASSLGGVHEAFF
- | many | TRBJ2-1 | TRBV20-1 | TGCAGTGCCCGGGTCAGGGCCCCTGAGCAGTTCTTC | CSARVRAPEQFF
TRBD1 | few | TRBJ2-2 | TRBV24-1 | TGTGCCACCAGTGGAAAGGGGGCGACCGGGGAGCTGTTTTTT | CATSGKGATGELFF
- | many | TRBJ2-2 | TRBV2 | TGTGCCAGCACCCCGCCCAAGAACACCGGGGAGCTGTTTTTT | CASTPPKNTGELFF
- | - | TRBJ1-2 | TRBV5-1 | TGTGCCAGCAGCTCCGGATTCAATGGCTACACCTTC | CASSSGFNGYTF
- | few | TRBJ2-3 | TRBV20-1 | TGCAGTGCTAGCTCCGATACGCAGTATTTT | CSASSDTQYF
- | few | TRBJ2-7 | TRBV5-7 | TGTGCCAGCAGCCCCCGTGTCTTTAGAGGGGCCGAGCAGTACTTC | CASSPRVFRGAEQYF
- | many | TRBJ1-1 | TRBV29-1 | TGCAGCGTGAAGCCGGGACCCCCTACTGAAGCTTTCTTT | CSVKPGPPTEAFF
TRBD2 | many | TRBJ2-3 | TRBV28 | TGTGCCAGCACCCCCCCGGGTAGCGGGAACAGAGATACGCAGTATTTT | CASTPPGSGNRDTQYF
TRBD2 | - | TRBJ2-1 | TRBV9 | TGTGCCAGCAGCGAGGCGACTAGCGGGAGAAGCGATGAGCAGTTCTTC | CASSEATSGRSDEQFF
- | - | TRBJ2-5 | TRBV2 | TGTGCCAGCAGTGACGGGCAGGGAAATCAAGAGACCCAGTACTTC | CASSDGQGNQETQYF
- | - | TRBJ1-1 | TRBV7-9 | TGTGCCAGCACCCCGGCGGAGTATCCAGAAGCTTTCTTT | CASTPAEYPEAFF
- | - | TRBJ2-2 | TRBV10-2 | TGCGCCAGCTATGGGGGGCAGGGACGGAACACCGGGGAGCTGTTTTTT | CASYGGQGRNTGELFF
- | few | TRBJ1-1 | TRBV19 | TGTGCCAGTATGGCAGAAATGAACACTGAAGCTTTCTTT | CASMAEMNTEAFF
TRBD2 | many | TRBJ2-7 | TRBV10-3 | TGTGCCATCGGGTCCACGGCGGGAGAGTACGAGCAGTACTTC | CAIGSTAGEYEQYF
TRBD1 | many | TRBJ2-7 | TRBV20-1 | TGCAGTGCTCGGGACAGGGGGCTGTGGGAGCAGTACTTC | CSARDRGLWEQYF
- | - | TRBJ2-1 | TRBV5-6 | TGTGCCAGCAGCGCGGGTCGCGGCGTAGTCAATGAGCAGTTCTTC | CASSAGRGVVNEQFF
- | few | TRBJ1-5 | TRBV25-1 | TGTGCCAGCAGTGTGGGAGGGCAGCCCCAGCATTTT | CASSVGGQPQHF
TRBD1 | many | TRBJ2-1 | TRBV7-6 | TGTGCCAGCAGCTTAGGCAGGGGGCATGGCAATGAGCAGTTCTTC | CASSLGRGHGNEQFF
TRBD2 | many | TRBJ2-7 | TRBV6-1 | TGTGCCAGCAGTACCGGGACTAGCGGCGCCTACGAGCAGTACTTC | CASSTGTSGAYEQYF
TRBD2 | few | TRBJ2-5 | TRBV9 | TGTGCCAGCAGCGCGGGACTAGCGGGTAGAGAGACCCAGTACTTC | CASSAGLAGRETQYF
- | - | TRBJ2-3 | TRBV7-2 | TGTGCCAGCAGCCCCTCATATTCGGACACAGATACGCAGTATTTT | CASSPSYSDTDTQYF
- | - | TRBJ1-1 | TRBV25-1 | TGTGCCAGCAGTGAAAGCGGACCAAACACTGAAGCTTTCTTT | CASSESGPNTEAFF
- | few | TRBJ2-1 | TRBV27 | TGTGCCAGCCAAGACAGAGGGAATGAGCAGTTCTTC | CASQDRGNEQFF
TRBD2 | once | TRBJ2-7 | TRBV20-1 | TGCAGTGCCCCCCTAGCGGCTGTTCACGAGCAGTACTTC | CSAPLAAVHEQYF
- | - | TRBJ1-5 | TRBV6-5 | TGTGCCAGCAGTTACTCGAAACGGTATAGCAATCAGCCCCAGCATTTT | CASSYSKRYSNQPQHF
TRBD1 | few | TRBJ2-3 | TRBV7-9 | TGTGCCAGCAGCGTCGACAGGGTGGGGGAGTCAAGGGGTGATACGCAGTATTTT | CASSVDRVGESRGDTQYF
- | many | TRBJ1-1 | TRBV30 | TGTGCCTGGAGGAGGGCCACTGAAGCTTTCTTT | CAWRRATEAFF
- | - | TRBJ2-3 | TRBV11-3 | TGTGCCAGCAGCTTAGATCCCTCGAGGGGATACACAGATACGCAGTATTTT | CASSLDPSRGYTDTQYF
TRBD1 | once | TRBJ2-7 | TRBV28 | TGTGCCAGCAGTTCGGGACAGGGACCCGAGCAGTACTTC | CASSSGQGPEQYF
TRBD2 | many | TRBJ2-7 | TRBV20-1 | TGCAGTGCCCCCTCTAGCGGGGGGACCTACGAGCAGTACTTC | CSAPSSGGTYEQYF
TRBD1 | many | TRBJ2-3 | TRBV11-2 | TGTGCCAGCAGCCCACCGGACAGGGCAGATACGCAGTATTTT | CASSPPDRADTQYF
TRBD2 | few | TRBJ2-7 | TRBV27 | TGTGCCAGCACCAAGCATATCGGGAGGTTGTACGAGCAGTACTTC | CASTKHIGRLYEQYF
- | few | TRBJ2-7 | TRBV29-1 | TGCAGCGTTGAAGCCCCGGGACGGAACTACGAGCAGTACTTC | CSVEAPGRNYEQYF
- | - | TRBJ2-1 | TRBV20-1 | TGCAGTGCTAGAAGCCTTTTTAGCAGGAGCTCCTACAATGAGCAGTTCTTC | CSARSLFSRSSYNEQFF
- | - | TRBJ2-2 | TRBV6-1 | TGTGCCAGCAGTGCACCGGGCAGGGTCCCCGGGGAGCTGTTTTTT | CASSAPGRVPGELFF
TRBD1 | few | TRBJ1-1 | TRBV19 | TGTGCCAGTACCCCACGCTCCGGGACAGGGGCCCGACATGAAGCTTTCTTT | CASTPRSGTGARHEAFF
- | - | TRBJ2-5 | TRBV12-3/TRBV12-4 | TGTGCCAGCAGTCCCGGACAGCGGCTGGTGGAGACCCAGTACTTC | CASSPGQRLVETQYF
- | many | TRBJ2-3 | TRBV5-1 | TGCGCCAGCAGCTTGGTGGGAGCCGGAGATACGCAGTATTTT | CASSLVGAGDTQYF